This entry lists 30 T cell receptor beta chains sequenced from one sample in a study of long-term antiretroviral therapy in people with HIV. Version v3.0 of the immunoSEQ assay ran at survey level. Sequencing was performed with immunoSEQ multiplex PCR; in TCRdb, only in-frame clones are kept and a portion is missing. The table lists more than 25,000 clones, about 90% of them singletons. The sequences come from unsorted PBMCs, collected 2 years after starting antiretroviral therapy. These receptors all stem from a man in his fifties or sixties with HIV.

This sequence joins TRBV28 and TRBJ2-7, with D perhaps matching TRBD1 (5 bases). This CDR3 region has 14 residues. Trimming took 5 bases from V and 0 from J, leaving 11 bases between them. Per germline, CDR1 MDHEN and CDR2 SYDVKM. The CDR3 DNA sequence: TGTGCCAGCAGTGTAACAGGTTTCTCCTACGAGCAGTACTTC. This codes for CASSVTGFSYEQYF.

This clone appeared a few times. The chain has TRBV7-9 and TRBJ1-2, with D maybe TRBD1 (5 bases). Germline V lookup: CDR1 SEHNR, CDR2 FQNEAQ (reference sequence). The CDR3 contains 13 residues. The V gene lost 5 bases and the J gene lost 6 bases, with 13 bases spanning the gap. CDR3 loop: CASSPGTNHGYTF. CDR3 sequence (DNA): TGTGCCAGCAGCCCCGGGACCAATCATGGCTACACCTTC.

The V and J genes are TRBV13 and TRBJ1-2; D uncertain. The CDR3 totals 12 residues. From germline, CDR1 is PRHDT and CDR2 FYEKMQ (reference sequence). V was trimmed by 0 bases and J by 5 bases, leaving 4 bases between them. The CDR3 DNA follows: TGTGCCAGCAGCTTAGGCCTATATGGCTACACCTTC. Its protein product is CASSLGLYGYTF.

V gene TRBV27 combines with J gene TRBJ1-6, with 7 nucleotides matching TRBD1. Germline V gives CDR1 MNHEY, CDR2 SMNVEV (reference sequence). The CDR3 has 13 residues. V lost 4 bases, J lost 10 bases, and 4 bases stayed unmatched. CDR3 loop: CASSSTGRSPLHF. CDR3 DNA: TGTGCCAGCAGTTCGACAGGGCGGTCACCCCTCCACTTT.

The rearrangement links TRBV28 to TRBJ2-5; the D gene is possibly TRBD2 (7 bases). Germline V CDR1 and CDR2: MDHEN, SYDVKM. This CDR3 has 16 residues. V lost 4 bases, J lost 2 bases, and 17 bases lay in between. In DNA, the CDR3 is TGTGCCAGCAGTTATGGGGGGGCGGGCAGGCAAGAGACCCAGTACTTC. Its protein is CASSYGGAGRQETQYF. The variable domain in full, completed from reference TRBV28 and TRBJ2-5, reads DVKVTQSSRYLVKRTGEKVFLECVQDMDHENMFWYRQDPGLGLRLIYFSYDVKMKEKGDIPEGYSVSREKKERFSLILESASTNQTSMYLCASSYGGAGRQETQYFGPGTRLLVL.

V usage is TRBV7-8 and J usage is TRBJ2-5; perhaps TRBD1 as D (5 bases). V lost 5 bases and J 2 bases, leaving 21 bases between the germline ends. The CDR3 spans 17 residues. Looked up from germline, CDR1 is SGHVS and CDR2 is FQNEAQ. CDR3 coding DNA: TGTGCCAGCAGCCCCCGCCGACAGCGAACCCTTCAAGAGACCCAGTACTTC. This sequence encodes CASSPRRQRTLQETQYF.

The chain employs TRBV5-4 and TRBJ1-1; D is possibly TRBD1 (6 bases). CDR1 is SGHNT and CDR2 is YYREEE in the germline V gene (reference sequence). The CDR3 is 17 amino acids. Trimming took 3 bases from V and 5 from J, leaving 23 bases between them. The CDR3 bases are TGTGCCAGCAGCTCGTCCCGGGACATTTACTCGAGTACTGAAGCTTTCTTT. It codes for CASSSSRDIYSSTEAFF.

The chain links TRBV6-6 to TRBJ2-1; TRBD2 is a possible D gene (6 bases). V lost 3 bases and J lost 7, with 13 bases in between. Germline CDR1 reads MNHNY; CDR2 reads SVGAGI (reference sequence). The CDR3 is 14 residues long. CDR3 DNA sequence: TGTGCCAGCAGTTATTTAGCGGCCCTTAATGAGCAGTTCTTC. Its protein is CASSYLAALNEQFF.

A single count supports this clone. The chain couples TRBV6-5 to TRBJ2-2, with TRBD1 matching over 7 bases. The length of the CDR3 is 12 residues. Germline trimming cut 8 bases from V and 6 bases from J; bases unmatched to any gene: 3. CDR1 and CDR2 from the germline V gene are MNHEY and SVGAGI. CDR3 sequence: CASHRGAGELFF. The CDR3 coding sequence is TGTGCCAGCCACAGGGGCGCCGGGGAGCTGTTTTTT.

In its sample, this clone was seen a few times. V is TRBV10-2 and J is TRBJ1-2; D not certain. The CDR3 is 14 residues long. Germline assignment: CDR1 WSHSY and CDR2 SAAADI. Trimming removed 0 bases at V and 6 bases at J, with 11 bases between. Here the CDR3 DNA reads TGCGCCAGCAGTGAGTCCCCCCGGGTTCATGGCTACACCTTC. Encoded protein: CASSESPRVHGYTF.

The chain recombines TRBV27 with TRBJ2-3, with D unclear. From germline, CDR1 is MNHEY and CDR2 SMNVEV (reference sequence). The germline V and J ends were trimmed by 3 bases and 1 base, with 14 bases remaining between them. This CDR3 is built from 16 residues. This chain's CDR3 is CASSFQERLGTDTQYF. DNA for the CDR3: TGTGCCAGCAGTTTCCAAGAGAGGTTAGGCACAGATACGCAGTATTTT.

The J gene is TRBJ1-1, the V gene TRBV11-2; 8 positions agree with TRBD1. Unmatched junction bases numbered 10, after V lost 6 bases and J lost 1 base. Per the germline V gene, CDR1 is SGHAT and CDR2 is FQNNGV. The CDR3 length is 16 residues. The CDR3, as DNA: TGTGCCAGCAGACAAACAGGGGGAGAGGGGAACACTGAAGCTTTCTTT. It is translated as CASRQTGGEGNTEAFF.

The rearrangement uses TRBV7-6 and TRBJ2-7; D is unresolved. The CDR3 is made up of 13 amino acids. Germline CDR1 is SGHVS and CDR2 is FNYEAQ. V lost 1 base and J lost 3, with 7 bases in between. CDR3 DNA sequence: TGTGCCAGCAGCTTAGGGCAGGTCTACGAGCAGTACTTC. Its translation is CASSLGQVYEQYF.

This clone was counted between two and nine times. The chain uses TRBV19 and TRBJ1-6, with TRBD1 as a possible D gene (6 bases). Trimming removed 3 bases at V and 9 bases at J, with 15 bases between. The CDR3 spans 15 residues. Germline CDR1 is LNHDA and CDR2 is SQIVND (reference sequence). CDR3 amino acids: CASSISDSVVSPLHF. In DNA, the CDR3 is TGTGCCAGTAGTATCTCGGACAGCGTTGTTTCACCCCTCCACTTT.

The chain employs TRBV5-5 and TRBJ1-4, with unresolved D. This CDR3 region has 13 residues. CDR1 is SGHKS, CDR2 YYEKEE, per germline (reference sequence). Trimming took 5 bases from V and 8 from J, leaving 13 bases between them. CDR3 loop: CASREPGREKLFF. The CDR3 region has the DNA TGTGCCAGCAGGGAGCCTGGAAGGGAAAAACTGTTTTTT.

This chain connects TRBV19 to TRBJ1-1; D not certain. The length of the CDR3 is 14 residues. Trimming shortened V by 5 bases and J by 1 base, and 11 bases separated the two germline ends. CDR1 LNHDA and CDR2 SQIVND come from the germline V gene (reference sequence). The CDR3: CASSSDGANTEAFF. The CDR3, as DNA: TGTGCCAGTAGTTCGGACGGAGCGAACACTGAAGCTTTCTTT.

The CDR3 loop is CASRGRTSFSDEQFF. CDR3 bases: TGTGCCAGCAGAGGTAGGACTAGTTTTAGCGATGAGCAGTTCTTC. The chain combines TRBV6-1 with TRBJ2-1, with 7 bases identical to TRBD2. The CDR3 totals 15 residues. Trimming at V came to 6 bases and at J to 8 bases, leaving 13 bases not matched to a gene. Per the germline V gene, CDR1 is MNHNS and CDR2 is SASEGT.

The J gene is TRBJ1-2, the V gene TRBV19; the D gene is possibly TRBD1 (6 bases). Trimming stripped 4 bases from V and 2 bases from J, with 14 bases between. Germline V gene data show CDR1 as LNHDA and CDR2 as SQIVND (reference sequence). The CDR3 runs to 15 residues. The CDR3 reads CASSNVGGGNYGYTF. In nucleotides, the CDR3 is TGTGCCAGTAGTAACGTCGGGGGGGGCAACTATGGCTACACCTTC. Combining the CDR3 with reference TRBV19 and TRBJ1-2 gives the whole variable domain DGGITQSPKYLFRKEGQNVTLSCEQNLNHDAMYWYRQDPGQGLRLIYYSQIVNDFQKGDIAEGYSVSREKKESFPLTVTSAQKNPTAFYLCASSNVGGGNYGYTFGSGTRLTVV.

The chain links TRBV9 to TRBJ2-2; the D gene is possibly TRBD1 (5 bases). Germline-derived CDR1 and CDR2 are SGDLS and YYNGEE. Trimming stripped 2 bases from V and 0 bases from J, with 14 bases between. The CDR3 covers 17 residues. This CDR3 reads CASSVRGGSPNTGELFF. The CDR3 DNA is TGTGCCAGCAGCGTTAGGGGTGGTAGCCCGAACACCGGGGAGCTGTTTTTT. Using reference TRBV9 and TRBJ2-2 for the parts outside the CDR3, the full variable domain is DSGVTQTPKHLITATGQRVTLRCSPRSGDLSVYWYQQSLDQGLQFLIQYYNGEERAKGNILERFSAQQFPDLHSELNLSSLELGDSALYFCASSVRGGSPNTGELFFGEGSRLTVL.

V is TRBV11-2 and J is TRBJ2-7; D gene ambiguous. The germline V and J ends were trimmed by 1 base and 2 bases, with 12 bases remaining between them. From germline, CDR1 is SGHAT and CDR2 FQNNGV. This CDR3 contains 15 residues. CDR3 residues: CASSLVLTSAYEQYF. CDR3 in DNA: TGTGCCAGCAGCTTAGTTTTGACATCAGCCTACGAGCAGTACTTC.

The chain employs TRBV2 and TRBJ2-5; tentative D call: TRBD2 (5 bases). V lost 10 bases and J lost 4, with 10 bases in between. Germline V CDR1 and CDR2: SNHLY, FYNNEI. CDR3 length: 11 residues. Here the CDR3 DNA reads TGTGCCACCGGACTGGGAGAGACCCAGTACTTC. It translates to CATGLGETQYF.

The chain links TRBV7-9 to TRBJ2-2; 9 nucleotides agree with TRBD2. The junction had 6 bases not matched to a gene; V was cut back by 4 bases and J by 6 bases. From germline, CDR1 is SEHNR and CDR2 FQNEAQ (reference sequence). This CDR3 is 15 amino acids long. The CDR3 here is CASSSLAGRAGELFF. Here the CDR3 DNA reads TGTGCCAGCAGCTCGCTAGCGGGACGGGCCGGGGAGCTGTTTTTT.

The count of this clone is one. J is TRBJ2-1 and V is TRBV7-2, with D perhaps TRBD1 (7 bases). V was cut by 3 bases and J by 9 bases, with 21 bases left in between. This CDR3 comprises 16 residues. Germline-derived CDR1 and CDR2 are SGHTA and FQGNSA. The DNA of the CDR3 is TGTGCCAGCAGCTTCCGGACAGGCCCGGGGGTGGGTGAGCAGTTCTTC. Translation gives CASSFRTGPGVGEQFF.

The rearrangement joins TRBV7-8 to TRBJ2-7, with D possibly matching TRBD1 (5 bases). This CDR3 contains 15 residues. V shed 5 bases and J shed 0 bases, with 14 bases lying between them. Germline V gene data show CDR1 as SGHVS and CDR2 as FQNEAQ. The CDR3 is CASSRRTRNSYEQYF. In nucleotides, the CDR3 is TGTGCCAGCAGCAGACGGACACGTAACTCCTACGAGCAGTACTTC.

The genes are TRBV28 and TRBJ1-2; D call uncertain. This CDR3 contains 14 residues. Germline values: CDR1 MDHEN, CDR2 SYDVKM. The V gene lost 7 bases and the J gene lost 5 bases, with 17 bases spanning the gap. The CDR3 nucleotides read TGTGCCAGCACCCCCCCCCGAACGGGGTATGGCTACACCTTC. This translates into CASTPPRTGYGYTF.

This rearrangement joins TRBV19 to TRBJ1-4, with D tentatively TRBD1 (5 bases). This CDR3 region has 15 residues. The ends were cut back, 7 bases at V and 2 bases at J, with 14 bases in the middle. Germline CDR1 and CDR2: LNHDA and SQIVND (reference sequence). The CDR3 protein is CASTPPGETNEKLFF. The CDR3 region has the DNA TGTGCCAGTACCCCACCGGGGGAGACTAATGAAAAACTGTTTTTT. The whole variable domain, remainder taken from reference TRBV19 and TRBJ1-4, is DGGITQSPKYLFRKEGQNVTLSCEQNLNHDAMYWYRQDPGQGLRLIYYSQIVNDFQKGDIAEGYSVSREKKESFPLTVTSAQKNPTAFYLCASTPPGETNEKLFFGSGTQLSVL.

This clone is a singleton in its sample. The chain uses TRBV2 and TRBJ2-3; 9 bases match TRBD2. Germline values: CDR1 SNHLY, CDR2 FYNNEI. This CDR3 has 17 amino acids. The V gene end was trimmed by 4 bases and the J gene end by 1 base; junction bases not matched to a gene: 9. The CDR3 DNA is TGTGCCAGCAGTGGATTAGCGGGAGAGTGGGGCACAGATACGCAGTATTTT. Translation gives CASSGLAGEWGTDTQYF.

V is TRBV6-4 and J is TRBJ1-2; D uncertain. The CDR3 is 12 residues long. Trimming shortened V by 10 bases and J by 2 bases, and 11 bases separated the two germline ends. The germline gives CDR1 MRHNA, CDR2 SNTAGT. The CDR3 sequence: CAILRVNYGYTF. The CDR3 bases are TGTGCCATCCTAAGAGTGAACTATGGCTACACCTTC.

This clone has just one count. The chain uses TRBV5-1 and TRBJ2-3, with a weak D call TRBD1 (5 bases). CDR3 length equals 15 residues. Germline lookup yields CDR1 SGHRS and CDR2 YFSETQ. V shed 0 bases and J shed 3 bases, with 11 bases lying between them. CDR3 nucleotide sequence: TGCGCCAGCAGCTTGGTTGGCAGGGTAACAGATACGCAGTATTTT. Translating it yields CASSLVGRVTDTQYF. The full variable domain, with the rest looked up from reference TRBV5-1 and TRBJ2-3, is KAGVTQTPRYLIKTRGQQVTLSCSPISGHRSVSWYQQTPGQGLQFLFEYFSETQRNKGNFPGRFSGRQFSNSRSEMNVSTLELGDSALYLCASSLVGRVTDTQYFGPGTRLTVL.

The rearrangement joins TRBV19 to TRBJ1-2, with D uncertain. V shed 2 bases and J shed 8 bases, with 12 bases lying between them. In germline, CDR1 is LNHDA, CDR2 SQIVND (reference sequence). The CDR3 runs to 13 residues. The CDR3: CASSIWSRGGYTF. DNA of the CDR3: TGTGCCAGTAGTATATGGTCCCGCGGCGGCTACACCTTC. Based on the CDR3 plus reference TRBV19 and TRBJ1-2, the full variable domain is DGGITQSPKYLFRKEGQNVTLSCEQNLNHDAMYWYRQDPGQGLRLIYYSQIVNDFQKGDIAEGYSVSREKKESFPLTVTSAQKNPTAFYLCASSIWSRGGYTFGSGTRLTVV.